Shown below are 30 T cell receptor beta chains from a single sample sequenced in a study of breast tumors, draining lymph nodes, adjacent tissues (dated by TCRdb to between 2015 and 2016). Preparation of the library involved multiplex PCR. The instrument was an Illumina HiSeq 2000. TCRdb took the public reads, trimmed them with fastp at Q25, ran MiXCR for clone calling and kept in-frame beta chains. Every CDR3 protein is listed once, alongside the most common genes and DNA of its rows. The sample contains around 17,000 distinct CDR3 sequences, 40% to 55% of them found a single time. The leading ten clones occupy 10% to 15% of the sample. The sequenced sample was tumor-adjacent breast tissue. The receptor source for this set is a female donor with breast cancer. Some clones in this sample may be carry-over from other donors' samples.

This clonotype has a single count. This chain joins TRBV29-1 and TRBJ1-3; D uncertain. The CDR3 has 13 amino acids. V shed 4 bases and J shed 0 bases, with 7 bases lying between them. The germline V gene has CDR1 SQVTM and CDR2 ANQGSEA. CDR3 coding DNA: TGCAGCGTTGCGGGGAGCTCTGGAAACACCATATATTTT. Protein: CSVAGSSGNTIYF.

The J gene is TRBJ2-1, the V gene TRBV5-4; D might be TRBD1 or TRBD2, each matching 5 bases. The CDR3 runs 15 residues. V was pared by 4 bases and J by 0 bases, with 11 bases between. The V gene's germline CDR1 is SGHNT and CDR2 YYREEE (reference sequence). In DNA form, the CDR3 reads TGTGCCAGCAGCCCCGAGGGGAGCTCCTACAATGAGCAGTTCTTC. Translated, it gives CASSPEGSSYNEQFF.

The gene calls are TRBV6-2 or TRBV6-3 and TRBJ2-5, with D possibly TRBD2 on 6 matching bases. From germline, CDR1 is MNHEY and CDR2 SVGEGT. The CDR3 is 15 amino acids. V was cut by 6 bases and J by 5 bases, with 19 bases left in between. The CDR3 DNA reads TGTGCCAGCAGCCGTACCCGGCGGGACTGGGAGACCCAGTACTTC. This sequence encodes CASSRTRRDWETQYF.

The sample holds many counts of this clonotype. V usage is TRBV7-2 and J usage is TRBJ2-6, with TRBD1 matching 10 bases. CDR1 and CDR2 from the germline V gene are SGHTA and FQGNSA. The V segment lost 4 bases and the J segment 0 bases; nucleotides outside the gene matches: 9. CDR3 length equals 19 residues. The CDR3 coding sequence is TGTGCCAGCAGCTCTAGGTCGGGACAGGGGTTCTCTGGGGCCAACGTCCTGACTTTC. This translates into CASSSRSGQGFSGANVLTF.

This clonotype has a handful of counts. This could be a read error, since a much larger clone is one nucleotide away. The V call is TRBV6-1, the J call TRBJ1-4, with a weak D call TRBD1 (6 bases). Germline V gene sequence: CDR1 MNHNS, CDR2 SASEGT. The CDR3 is 16 residues long. Here the CDR3 reads CASSQAGATTNEKLFF. The CDR3 coding sequence is TGTGCCAGCAGTCAAGCGGGGGCGACAACTAATGAAAAACTGTTTTTT.

This clonotype was picked up many times. This chain uses TRBV19 with TRBJ2-7, with 9 positions matching TRBD1. Germline-derived CDR1 and CDR2 are LNHDA and SQIVND (reference sequence). The CDR3 has 17 residues. Losses at the gene ends were 3 bases for V and 2 bases for J; bases not matched to a gene: 11. The CDR3 here is CASSIARTGATTYEQYF. In DNA form, the CDR3 reads TGTGCCAGTAGTATTGCAAGGACAGGGGCCACGACCTACGAGCAGTACTTC. Supplemented by reference TRBV19 and TRBJ2-7, the full variable domain reads DGGITQSPKYLFRKEGQNVTLSCEQNLNHDAMYWYRQDPGQGLRLIYYSQIVNDFQKGDIAEGYSVSREKKESFPLTVTSAQKNPTAFYLCASSIARTGATTYEQYFGPGTRLTVT.

This clonotype was seen more than once but under ten times. The chain combines TRBV7-8 with TRBJ1-2; tentative D call: TRBD1 (6 bases). Trimming stripped 5 bases from V and 3 bases from J, with 7 bases between. The CDR3 contains 12 residues. Germline CDR1 is SGHVS and CDR2 is FQNEAQ. This chain's CDR3 is CASSRGDYGYTF. As DNA, the CDR3 is TGTGCCAGCAGCAGGGGGGACTATGGCTACACCTTC.

This chain joins TRBV7-3 and TRBJ1-6, with a tentative D call TRBD1 (5 bases). The CDR3 extends over 18 amino acids. Trimming shortened V by 10 bases and J by 0 bases, and 22 bases separated the two germline ends. Germline V gives CDR1 SGHTA, CDR2 FQGTGA. The CDR3 region is CATQAGRDVLSYNSPLHF. The CDR3 nucleotides read TGTGCCACCCAGGCTGGCAGGGATGTTCTCTCCTATAATTCACCCCTCCACTTT.

About this clonotype: Because the CDR3 is missing its conserved closing phenylalanine or tryptophan, this is likely a read error. The gene calls are TRBV20-1 and TRBJ1-4; D ambiguous. CDR1 DFQATT and CDR2 SNEGSKA come from the germline V gene (reference sequence). The CDR3 contains 13 residues. The chain's CDR3 is CSAGDLEDEKLFS. CDR3 nucleotides: TGCAGTGCTGGAGATTTAGAGGATGAAAAACTGTTTTCT.

Judged by abundance, this clonotype is large. The V gene is TRBV5-5, the J gene TRBJ1-5; TRBD1 is a possible D gene (6 bases). The germline gives CDR1 SGHKS, CDR2 YYEKEE (reference sequence). V shed 0 bases and J shed 0 bases, with 10 bases lying between them. This CDR3 comprises 16 residues. CDR3 loop: CASSLVGGDSNQPQHF. The CDR3 DNA sequence: TGTGCCAGCAGCTTGGTAGGGGGGGATAGCAATCAGCCCCAGCATTTT. The complete variable domain, with remaining parts taken from reference TRBV5-5 and TRBJ1-5, reads DAGVTQSPTHLIKTRGQQVTLRCSPISGHKSVSWYQQVLGQGPQFIFQYYEKEERGRGNFPDRFSARQFPNYSSELNVNALLLGDSALYLCASSLVGGDSNQPQHFGDGTRLSIL.

The table lists this clonotype with many counts. At one end the junction does not follow the germline gene, possibly because of a read error. The chain carries TRBV18 and TRBJ1-4; the match to TRBD1 covers 7 bases. The CDR3 runs 10 residues. Germline V gene lookup returns CDR1 KGHSH and CDR2 LQKENI. The CDR3 reads CASWTGQTGF. In nucleotides, the CDR3 is TGTGCCAGCTGGACAGGACAAACCGGTTTT. Using reference TRBV18 and TRBJ1-4 for the parts outside the CDR3, the full variable domain is NAGVMQNPRHLVRRRGQEARLRCSPMKGHSHVYWYRQLPEEGLKFMVYLQKENIIDESGMPKERFSAEFPKEGPSILRIQQVVRGDSAAYFCASWTGQTGFGSGTQLSVL.

The CDR3 DNA reads as TGTGCCAGCAGCAGAGGGGCCTACGAGCAGTACTTC. Its translation is CASSRGAYEQYF. The chain couples TRBV12-3 or TRBV12-4 to TRBJ2-7; TRBD1 or TRBD2 may be the D gene (5 bases each). V lost 6 bases and J 2 bases, leaving 8 bases between the germline ends. The CDR3 runs 12 residues.

This clonotype was counted between two and nine times. The chain combines TRBV20-1 with TRBJ1-2, with D perhaps TRBD1 (6 bases). The germline V gene encodes CDR1 DFQATT and CDR2 SNEGSKA (reference sequence). V was shortened by 5 bases and J by 4 bases, with 8 bases between the two germline ends. The CDR3 is 11 residues long. CDR3 region: CSALTGYGYTF. In nucleotides, the CDR3 is TGCAGTGCTCTGACAGGCTATGGCTACACCTTC.

The chain couples TRBV3-1 to TRBJ2-7, with D uncertain. V was pared by 10 bases and J by 6 bases, with 13 bases between. Germline lookup yields CDR1 LGHDT and CDR2 YNNKEL (reference sequence). The CDR3 is made up of 11 amino acids. The CDR3 DNA sequence: TGTGCCACCCCCTTAAAGGGCGAGCAGTACTTC. The encoded protein is CATPLKGEQYF.

This clonotype was detected ten times or more. At one boundary the junction diverges from the germline segment, which might be a read error. The chain uses TRBV5-5 and TRBJ2-7; 7 positions agree with TRBD2. CDR3 size: 20 residues. Germline CDR1 and CDR2: SGHKS and YYEKEE (reference sequence). CDR3 sequence: CASSLDESFAASGAQYEQHF. The CDR3 bases are TGTGCCAGCAGCTTGGACGAGTCGTTTGCGGCTAGCGGAGCCCAATACGAGCAGCACTTC. Variable domain in full (rest from reference TRBV5-5 and TRBJ2-7): DAGVTQSPTHLIKTRGQQVTLRCSPISGHKSVSWYQQVLGQGPQFIFQYYEKEERGRGNFPDRFSARQFPNYSSELNVNALLLGDSALYLCASSLDESFAASGAQYEQHFGPGTRLTVT.

About this clonotype itself: The germline gene is not matched at one end of the junction; a read error may be the cause. This chain uses TRBV10-3 with TRBJ1-3; no definite D call. CDR1 and CDR2 (germline): ENHRY, SYGVKD. CDR3 length equals 15 residues. The CDR3 is CASSYERSSGNTMYF. In DNA form, the CDR3 reads TGTGCCAGCAGTTACGAGCGATCGTCGGGAAACACCATGTATTTT.

In the case of this clonotype: One junction end disagrees with the germline gene, perhaps due to a read error. The chain employs TRBV14 and TRBJ2-1; D unresolved. The CDR3 covers 17 residues. Germline-derived CDR1 and CDR2 are SGHDN and FVKESK. CDR3 residues: CASSQDLGRRSYNVQFF. In DNA form, the CDR3 reads TGTGCCAGCAGCCAAGATCTTGGACGGCGGAGCTACAATGTGCAGTTCTTC.

In its sample, this clonotype ranks as medium-sized. J is TRBJ1-2 and V is TRBV20-1; 9 bases align to TRBD1. Germline values: CDR1 DFQATT, CDR2 SNEGSKA (reference sequence). This CDR3 has 15 residues. The V segment lost 6 bases and the J segment 4 bases; nucleotides outside the gene matches: 12. Written as DNA, the CDR3 is TGCAGTGCAACGGGACAGGGTGCCTCCGGCTATGGCTACACCTTC. This codes for CSATGQGASGYGYTF.

This clonotype came up many times. The V and J genes are TRBV2 and TRBJ1-5; tentatively, D is TRBD1 (5 bases). Germline loops: CDR1 SNHLY, CDR2 FYNNEI. V lost 6 bases, J lost 4 bases, and 10 bases lay in between. The CDR3 runs 13 residues. DNA of the CDR3: TGTGCCAGCAGCCAGGACACAAATCAGCCCCAGCATTTT. This translates into CASSQDTNQPQHF.

The chain joins TRBV9 to TRBJ1-2; D might be TRBD1 (5 bases). The germline V gene encodes CDR1 SGDLS and CDR2 YYNGEE. The CDR3 sequence is 13 residues long. The ends were cut back, 4 bases at V and 8 bases at J, with 15 bases in the middle. This chain's CDR3 is CASSLEGLGGYTF. In DNA form, the CDR3 reads TGTGCCAGCAGCTTAGAGGGGCTGGGAGGCTACACCTTC.

This clonotype was counted at least ten times. The genes are TRBV18 and TRBJ2-7, with 7 bases matching TRBD1. The germline V gene has CDR1 KGHSH and CDR2 LQKENI. V dropped 4 bases and J dropped 0; count of bases not matched to a gene: 3. This CDR3 contains 14 residues. CDR3 sequence: CASSLGQNSYEQYF. Written as DNA, the CDR3 is TGTGCCAGCTCACTGGGACAGAACTCCTACGAGCAGTACTTC.

This clonotype was picked up many times. The rearrangement links TRBV20-1 to TRBJ1-1; TRBD1 is a possible D gene (6 bases). The CDR3 totals 14 residues. Between the trimmed V and J ends, which lost 3 bases and 1 base, there was a span of 12 bases. The germline CDR1 and CDR2 sequences are DFQATT and SNEGSKA (reference sequence). The CDR3 is CSARAGAGNTEAFF. CDR3 in DNA: TGCAGTGCTAGGGCAGGGGCGGGGAACACTGAAGCTTTCTTT.

This clonotype was seen at least ten times. This chain uses TRBV9 with TRBJ2-1; 9 bases map to TRBD2. The CDR3 is made up of 16 amino acids. After removal of 0 bases from V and 8 bases from J, the junction contained 9 bases not matched to a gene. CDR1 and CDR2 from the germline V gene are SGDLS and YYNGEE. DNA for the CDR3: TGTGCCAGCAGCGTAGTCTGGCGGGGGGGCAGGGATGAGCAGTTCTTC. Protein sequence: CASSVVWRGGRDEQFF. Based on the CDR3 plus reference TRBV9 and TRBJ2-1, the full variable domain is DSGVTQTPKHLITATGQRVTLRCSPRSGDLSVYWYQQSLDQGLQFLIQYYNGEERAKGNILERFSAQQFPDLHSELNLSSLELGDSALYFCASSVVWRGGRDEQFFGPGTRLTVL.

This clonotype was recorded many times. The chain recombines TRBV29-1 with TRBJ2-1; a weak D match, TRBD2 (6 bases). CDR3 length: 14 amino acids. V lost 4 bases, J lost 8 bases, and 18 bases lay in between. Germline-derived CDR1 and CDR2 are SQVTM and ANQGSEA. CDR3 residues: CSVVYYLGEDEQFF. CDR3 coding DNA: TGCAGCGTTGTTTACTACTTAGGGGAGGATGAGCAGTTCTTC.

Remarks on this clonotype: A junction end diverges from the germline sequence, so it may reflect a read error. This rearrangement joins TRBV5-1 to TRBJ2-1; D remains ambiguous. From germline, CDR1 is SGHRS and CDR2 YFSETQ. The CDR3 has 12 residues. The CDR3 DNA sequence: TGCGCCAGCAGCTTGCCCAGTGATGAGCACTTCTTC. Translation gives CASSLPSDEHFF.

This clonotype was observed at least ten times. The rearrangement uses TRBV11-3 and TRBJ1-1, with D possibly matching TRBD1 (5 bases). Deletions cut 3 bases from V and 3 bases from J, with 11 bases between. The germline V gene has CDR1 SGHNT and CDR2 YENEEA. This CDR3 contains 14 residues. CDR3 nucleotides: TGTGCCAGCAGCTTGGGGCGCAGGGACACTGAAGCTTTCTTT. The encoded protein is CASSLGRRDTEAFF. Using reference TRBV11-3 and TRBJ1-1 for the parts outside the CDR3, the full variable domain is EAGVVQSPRYKIIEKKQPVAFWCNPISGHNTLYWYLQNLGQGPELLIRYENEEAVDDSQLPKDRFSAERLKGVDSTLKIQPAELGDSAVYLCASSLGRRDTEAFFGQGTRLTVV.

This clonotype is medium-sized by share. V gene TRBV6-1 combines with J gene TRBJ1-6; the D gene is possibly TRBD1 (6 bases). This CDR3 is built from 16 residues. Germline assignment: CDR1 MNHNS and CDR2 SASEGT. The V gene lost 1 base and the J gene lost 6 bases, with 13 bases spanning the gap. CDR3 residues: CASSEEGGSGNSPLHF. Here the CDR3 DNA reads TGTGCCAGCAGTGAAGAGGGGGGATCGGGTAATTCACCCCTCCACTTT.

This clonotype was seen more than once but under ten times. This chain uses TRBV9 with TRBJ2-2; TRBD2 matches at 10 bases. The CDR3 consists of 16 residues. Looked up from germline, CDR1 is SGDLS and CDR2 is YYNGEE. The junction had 16 bases not matched to a gene; V was cut back by 4 bases and J by 13 bases. DNA for the CDR3: TGTGCCAGCAGCTTAGGGAGCGGGAGGGTCACCGGTGCGCTGTTTTTT. This encodes CASSLGSGRVTGALFF. The full variable domain, with the rest looked up from reference TRBV9 and TRBJ2-2, is DSGVTQTPKHLITATGQRVTLRCSPRSGDLSVYWYQQSLDQGLQFLIQYYNGEERAKGNILERFSAQQFPDLHSELNLSSLELGDSALYFCASSLGSGRVTGALFFGEGSRLTVL.

Relative to its sample, this clonotype is medium-sized. J is TRBJ1-4 and V is TRBV12-3 or TRBV12-4; tentative D call: TRBD1 (5 bases). Trimming removed 2 bases from V and 11 bases from J, with 15 bases in between. The CDR3 covers 14 residues. The chain's CDR3 is CASSLNAGLGKLFF. The CDR3 bases are TGTGCCAGCAGTTTAAACGCAGGGTTGGGGAAACTGTTTTTT.

The chain has TRBV6-5 and TRBJ1-1; TRBD1 is a possible D gene (6 bases). The germline V gene has CDR1 MNHEY and CDR2 SVGAGI. Trimming removed 2 bases from V and 3 bases from J, with 10 bases in between. The CDR3 has 14 residues. CDR3 loop: CASSYGGAHTEAFF. The CDR3 nucleotides read TGTGCCAGCAGTTACGGGGGGGCGCACACTGAAGCTTTCTTT.